One sample yielded the 21 T cell receptor beta chains listed below, sequenced in a study of blood T cell repertoires in COVID-19. Measured with immunoSEQ multiplex PCR; TCRdb has only the in-frame clones, and not every one. The sample carries tens of thousands of clones, 70% to 90% recorded once. Sequenced material: peripheral blood. The source is a human donor in a cohort sampled during active COVID-19.

The J gene is TRBJ2-1, the V gene TRBV5-8, with TRBD1 matching over 7 bases. Germline CDR1 SGHTS, CDR2 YDEGEE. The CDR3 sequence is 15 residues long. The V gene end was trimmed by 4 bases and the J gene end by 4 bases; junction bases not matched to a gene: 8. The CDR3 DNA follows: TGTGCCAGCAGCCCGAGACAGGGATTATACAATGAGCAGTTCTTC. As protein: CASSPRQGLYNEQFF.

The V call is TRBV7-6, the J call TRBJ2-3; TRBD2 agrees at 11 bases. CDR1 and CDR2 (germline): SGHVS, FNYEAQ. With 0 bases clipped from V and 4 bases from J, the junction kept 0 bases outside the gene matches. This CDR3 has 15 residues. The CDR3 here is CASSLASGGADTQYF. DNA for the CDR3: TGTGCCAGCAGCTTAGCTAGCGGGGGGGCAGATACGCAGTATTTT.

This chain links TRBV10-3 with TRBJ2-3; the D gene is possibly TRBD1 (6 bases). The CDR3 is 18 residues long. Trimming cost V 0 bases and J 10 bases, with 26 bases left between them. Germline values: CDR1 ENHRY, CDR2 SYGVKD. CDR3 in amino acids: CAISESIGTTRAQVAQYF. CDR3 sequence (DNA): TGTGCCATCAGTGAGTCCATTGGGACAACTAGAGCCCAAGTCGCGCAGTATTTT.

This chain uses TRBV10-3 with TRBJ1-5, with 7 bases identical to TRBD1. The CDR3 sequence is 16 residues long. Germline CDR1 reads ENHRY; CDR2 reads SYGVKD. The ends lost 0 bases at V and 7 bases at J; junction bases unmatched: 9. The CDR3 DNA reads as TGTGCCATCAGTGAGTCCCTCCTGACAGGGATCCAGCCCCAGCATTTT. Translation gives CAISESLLTGIQPQHF.

This clone was seen a single time. The CDR3 sequence is CASSPSPDWELTDTQYF. CDR3 nucleotides: TGTGCCAGCAGCCCGTCCCCGGACTGGGAACTCACAGATACGCAGTATTTT. This chain links TRBV12-1 with TRBJ2-3; TRBD2, the table's D call, was not compared with the DNA. TRBV12-1 counts as a pseudogene. The CDR3 length is 17 residues.

The chain is built from TRBV5-4 and TRBJ2-1, with 11 bases matching TRBD1. With 4 bases clipped from V and 3 bases from J, the junction kept 3 bases outside the gene matches. The CDR3 runs to 15 residues. Germline CDR1 and CDR2: SGHNT and YYREEE (reference sequence). The CDR3 nucleotides read TGTGCCAGCAGCGCCGGGACAGGGGGCTACAATGAGCAGTTCTTC. It yields the protein CASSAGTGGYNEQFF.

V and J are TRBV5-1 and TRBJ2-7; TRBD2 aligns across 7 bases. CDR1 is SGHRS, CDR2 YFSETQ, per germline. This CDR3 is built from 15 residues. V lost 6 bases, J lost 3 bases, and 12 bases stayed unmatched. DNA for the CDR3: TGCGCCAGCAACCCACTTGGCGGGAGCATCTACGAGCAGTACTTC. This translates into CASNPLGGSIYEQYF.

The rearrangement uses TRBV28 and TRBJ1-2, with TRBD1 matching over 9 bases. The CDR3 has 13 amino acids. J gave up 8 bases and V 6 bases, and 7 bases lay outside the gene matches. Germline assignment: CDR1 MDHEN and CDR2 SYDVKM. CDR3 region: CASRHGQGRGYTF. The CDR3 bases are TGTGCCAGCAGACACGGACAGGGGCGCGGCTACACCTTC.

This clone was seen only once. The rearrangement uses TRBV2 and TRBJ1-2, with D unresolved. The germline V gene has CDR1 SNHLY and CDR2 FYNNEI. The CDR3 spans 13 residues. V was pared by 6 bases and J by 3 bases, with 11 bases between. DNA of the CDR3: TGTGCCAGCAGCTCCGAGGTTGACTATGGCTACACCTTC. It is translated as CASSSEVDYGYTF.

V gene TRBV6-6 combines with J gene TRBJ1-2; 12 nucleotides line up with TRBD1. Germline V gene data show CDR1 as MNHNY and CDR2 as SVGAGI (reference sequence). This CDR3 has 17 amino acids. V lost 5 bases to trimming and J lost 6 bases; unmatched junction nucleotides: 13. As DNA, the CDR3 is TGTGCCAGCAGTCCTCGGGGACAGGGGGCTTCCGGTAATGGCTACACCTTC. Translation gives CASSPRGQGASGNGYTF.

This clone came up once. The chain has TRBV3-1 (or the pseudogene TRBV3-2) and TRBJ1-4; D might be TRBD1 (6 bases). The CDR3 is made up of 14 amino acids. Trimming removed 8 bases at V and 3 bases at J, with 13 bases between. Germline lookup yields CDR1 LGHDT and CDR2 YNNKEL (reference sequence). The CDR3 here is CASQQGNPNEKLFF. The CDR3 DNA reads TGTGCCAGCCAACAGGGTAATCCTAATGAAAAACTGTTTTTT.

This chain links TRBV7-9 with TRBJ2-7, with D tentatively TRBD2 (5 bases). This CDR3 has 17 amino acids. Per the germline V gene, CDR1 is SEHNR and CDR2 is FQNEAQ (reference sequence). V shed 1 base and J shed 0 bases, with 16 bases lying between them. This CDR3 is CASSLGGLPPLSYEQYF. For the CDR3, the DNA is TGTGCCAGCAGCTTAGGAGGGTTACCCCCCCTCTCCTACGAGCAGTACTTC.

This clone appeared a few times. J is TRBJ2-7 and V is TRBV11-2; 10 nucleotides agree with TRBD2. This CDR3 is 15 amino acids long. Trimming took 5 bases from V and 2 from J; bases not matched to a gene: 6. Looked up from germline, CDR1 is SGHAT and CDR2 is FQNNGV. CDR3: CASSPTSGQTYEQYF. The CDR3 DNA follows: TGTGCCAGCAGCCCGACTAGCGGGCAAACCTACGAGCAGTACTTC.

The gene calls are TRBV7-2 and TRBJ2-7; 7 bases are a match to TRBD1. The germline CDR1 and CDR2 sequences are SGHTA and FQGNSA. There are 14 residues in the CDR3. The ends lost 5 bases at V and 0 bases at J; junction bases unmatched: 4. The CDR3 DNA reads TGTGCCAGCAGCGCAGACAGGGTCTCCTACGAGCAGTACTTC. It encodes CASSADRVSYEQYF.

The chain employs TRBV3-1 (or the pseudogene TRBV3-2) and TRBJ1-1; D is possibly TRBD1 (5 bases). This CDR3 region has 15 residues. V was clipped by 4 bases and J by 3 bases, with 15 bases between them. Germline V CDR1 and CDR2: LGHDT, YNNKEL (reference sequence). In DNA, the CDR3 is TGTGCCAGCAGCCCCCAAGGGGTGATGGACACTGAAGCTTTCTTT. Amino acids: CASSPQGVMDTEAFF.

The gene calls are TRBV5-1 and TRBJ2-7, with 8 bases identical to TRBD2. Trimming at V came to 2 bases and at J to 4 bases, leaving 8 bases not matched to a gene. The CDR3 is 15 amino acids. The germline V gene has CDR1 SGHRS and CDR2 YFSETQ. The CDR3 bases are TGCGCCAGCAGCTTATACCCCAGCGGGAGTTACGAGCAGTACTTC. Its protein is CASSLYPSGSYEQYF.

The genes are TRBV2 and TRBJ2-5, with D hard to call. The V end lost 3 bases, the J end lost 7 bases, and 21 bases lay between the germline ends. The germline CDR1 and CDR2 sequences are SNHLY and FYNNEI. This CDR3 contains 16 residues. The CDR3 here is CASSETQVVPLRTQYF. The CDR3, as DNA: TGTGCCAGCAGTGAGACGCAGGTGGTCCCTCTTAGGACCCAGTACTTC.

The chain carries TRBV29-1 and TRBJ1-1, with D tentatively TRBD1 (5 bases). Trimming took 4 bases from V and 3 from J, leaving 9 bases between them. CDR1 is SQVTM and CDR2 is ANQGSEA in the germline V gene. This CDR3 is built from 12 residues. Here the CDR3 reads CSVAAGHTEAFF. CDR3 in DNA: TGCAGCGTTGCTGCAGGGCACACTGAAGCTTTCTTT.

V usage is TRBV7-3 and J usage is TRBJ2-3, with 9 bases identical to TRBD2. This CDR3 has 15 amino acids. V was clipped by 5 bases and J by 5 bases; unmatched bases: 8. Germline V lookup: CDR1 SGHTA, CDR2 FQGTGA. The CDR3 sequence: CASSIQRGDIDTQYF. DNA for the CDR3: TGTGCCAGCAGCATCCAGCGGGGGGATATAGATACGCAGTATTTT.

The V call is TRBV10-2, the J call TRBJ1-3, with no clear D. CDR1 is WSHSY and CDR2 is SAAADI in the germline V gene. V was shortened by 4 bases and J by 2 bases, with 9 bases between the two germline ends. The length of the CDR3 is 14 residues. The CDR3 nucleotides read TGCGCCAGCAGTGTCGGGGAAACTGGAAACACCATATATTTT. As protein: CASSVGETGNTIYF.

The rearrangement links TRBV28 to TRBJ1-5, with a tentative D call TRBD1 (5 bases). CDR1 and CDR2 (germline): MDHEN, SYDVKM. Trimming removed 1 base from V and 6 bases from J, with 10 bases in between. This CDR3 is 14 amino acids long. The CDR3: CASSLFTGGQPQHF. CDR3 coding DNA: TGTGCCAGCAGTTTATTCACCGGGGGTCAGCCCCAGCATTTT.